One sample yielded the 14 T cell receptor beta chains listed below, sequenced in a study of blood T cell repertoires in COVID-19. Some clones are missing from TCRdb's copy, which holds only in-frame ones; the method was immunoSEQ multiplex PCR. Of about 86,000 clones in the sample, approximately 83% were seen once. The material sequenced was peripheral blood. The receptors were sampled from a woman aged 80 or older with active or convalescent COVID-19.

The chain carries TRBV29-1 and TRBJ1-4; TRBD1 matches 12 bases. V lost 6 bases, J lost 8 bases, and 4 bases stayed unmatched. This CDR3 spans 13 amino acids. The germline V gene has CDR1 SQVTM and CDR2 ANQGSEA. The CDR3 sequence is CSVTGQGAEKLFF. CDR3 DNA: TGCAGCGTGACGGGACAGGGGGCAGAAAAACTGTTTTTT. The full variable domain, completed using reference TRBV29-1 and TRBJ1-4, is SAVISQKPSRDICQRGTSLTIQCQVDSQVTMMFWYRQQPGQSLTLIATANQGSEATYESGFVIDKFPISRPNLTFSTLTVSNMSPEDSSIYLCSVTGQGAEKLFFGSGTQLSVL.

The rearrangement links TRBV3-1 (or the pseudogene TRBV3-2) to TRBJ1-1, with 12 bases that match TRBD1. The V segment lost 5 bases and the J segment 4 bases; nucleotides outside the gene matches: 14. Germline lookup yields CDR1 LGHDT and CDR2 YNNKEL (reference sequence). The CDR3 extends over 18 amino acids. CDR3 protein: CASSSRPGQGAGGTEAFF. As DNA, the CDR3 is TGTGCCAGCAGCTCGCGCCCGGGACAGGGGGCTGGTGGCACTGAAGCTTTCTTT.

A note on this clone: The junction departs from the called germline gene at one end, perhaps through a read error. This chain uses TRBV2 with TRBJ1-5; a weak D match, TRBD1 (5 bases). The CDR3 spans 15 residues. The V gene's germline CDR1 is SNHLY and CDR2 FYNNEI. The CDR3 protein is CASSEGRGRHQPQHF. The CDR3 coding sequence is TGTGCCAGCAGCGAAGGCCGGGGGAGGCATCAGCCCCAGCATTTT.

The chain employs TRBV7-2 and TRBJ2-7, with D perhaps matching TRBD1 (5 bases). CDR1 and CDR2 (germline): SGHTA, FQGNSA. The ends were cut back, 2 bases at V and 2 bases at J, with 10 bases in the middle. The CDR3 contains 14 residues. CDR3 bases: TGTGCCAGCAGCTTAAAGGGGTCCACCTACGAGCAGTACTTC. Translating gives CASSLKGSTYEQYF.

V is TRBV19 and J is TRBJ2-6, with D perhaps matching TRBD1 (5 bases). The V gene lost 4 bases and the J gene lost 1 base, with 8 bases spanning the gap. Germline V lookup: CDR1 LNHDA, CDR2 SQIVND (reference sequence). The CDR3 loop spans 15 amino acids. The CDR3 bases are TGTGCCAGTAGTAATGACAGATCTGGGGCCAACGTCCTGACTTTC. Amino acid sequence: CASSNDRSGANVLTF.

The chain couples TRBV27 to TRBJ2-7; TRBD1 agrees at 7 bases. The CDR3 has 14 residues. Trimming at V came to 5 bases and at J to 2 bases, leaving 6 bases not matched to a gene. Germline assignment: CDR1 MNHEY and CDR2 SMNVEV (reference sequence). CDR3 protein: CASSRRTGTYEQYF. The CDR3 region has the DNA TGTGCCAGCAGTCGTAGGACAGGAACCTACGAGCAGTACTTC.

This clone was picked up one time. The chain combines TRBV11-3 with TRBJ2-5; possibly TRBD1 for D (5 bases). Germline V gene sequence: CDR1 SGHNT, CDR2 YENEEA. V was cut by 5 bases and J by 1 base, with 8 bases left in between. The CDR3 has 13 amino acids. As DNA, the CDR3 is TGTGCCAGCAGCGCCAGGGTCCAAGAGACCCAGTACTTC. As protein: CASSARVQETQYF. Together with reference TRBV11-3 and TRBJ2-5, the CDR3 gives the full variable domain: EAGVVQSPRYKIIEKKQPVAFWCNPISGHNTLYWYLQNLGQGPELLIRYENEEAVDDSQLPKDRFSAERLKGVDSTLKIQPAELGDSAVYLCASSARVQETQYFGPGTRLLVL.

This clone occurred once. The J gene is TRBJ2-5, the V gene TRBV6-1, with 9 bases lining up with TRBD2. Trimming removed 2 bases from V and 5 bases from J; junction bases left unmatched: 6. The CDR3 length is 15 residues. The V gene's germline CDR1 is MNHNS and CDR2 SASEGT. CDR3 protein: CASSESGGWKETQYF. The CDR3 region has the DNA TGTGCCAGCAGTGAAAGCGGGGGGTGGAAGGAGACCCAGTACTTC.

V and J are TRBV7-9 and TRBJ1-2; no clear D gene. CDR3 length: 13 amino acids. Germline CDR1 and CDR2: SEHNR and FQNEAQ (reference sequence). V lost 1 base and J 8 bases, leaving 11 bases between the germline ends. CDR3 sequence reads: CASSLGASGGYTF. The CDR3 DNA is TGTGCCAGCAGCTTAGGGGCCAGCGGCGGCTACACCTTC.

The J gene is TRBJ2-2, the V gene TRBV12-3 or TRBV12-4, with no clear D. The CDR3 extends over 12 amino acids. The ends were cut back, 4 bases at V and 7 bases at J, with 7 bases in the middle. DNA of the CDR3: TGTGCCAGCAGTTACTACGGCGGGGAGCTGTTTTTT. It yields the protein CASSYYGGELFF.

CDR3 sequence: CASSIGTTQDTQYF. The CDR3 DNA reads as TGCGCCAGCAGCATCGGGACTACCCAGGATACGCAGTATTTT. The J gene is TRBJ2-3, the V gene TRBV5-1, with 7 bases identical to TRBD2. V dropped 4 bases and J dropped 6; count of bases not matched to a gene: 8. There are 14 residues in the CDR3. Per germline, CDR1 SGHRS and CDR2 YFSETQ.

CDR3 sequence reads: CASKTASNYGYTF. The CDR3 DNA reads TGTGCCAGCAAGACAGCCTCCAACTATGGCTACACCTTC. V is TRBV28 and J is TRBJ1-2; D is perhaps TRBD1 (5 bases). Germline V gives CDR1 MDHEN, CDR2 SYDVKM. V gave up 7 bases and J gave up 2 bases, with 11 bases separating them. This CDR3 has 13 amino acids.

As DNA, the CDR3 is TGTGCCAGCAGCTTCTCGGGACTAGCGGGAGGGTTCTACGAGCAGTACTTC. It specifies CASSFSGLAGGFYEQYF. This chain joins TRBV7-8 and TRBJ2-7; 16 bases line up with TRBD2. The CDR3 contains 17 residues. V gave up 3 bases and J gave up 3 bases; unmatched junction bases: 5. The V gene's germline CDR1 is SGHVS and CDR2 FQNEAQ.

The chain links TRBV5-1 to TRBJ2-2; a possible D gene is TRBD2 (5 bases). The CDR3 length is 17 residues. Germline CDR1 and CDR2: SGHRS and YFSETQ. With 0 bases removed from V and 1 base from J, the gap between germline ends came to 13 bases. DNA of the CDR3: TGCGCCAGCAGCTTGGCCTATTCCGGGAAGAACACCGGGGAGCTGTTTTTT. Its protein is CASSLAYSGKNTGELFF.